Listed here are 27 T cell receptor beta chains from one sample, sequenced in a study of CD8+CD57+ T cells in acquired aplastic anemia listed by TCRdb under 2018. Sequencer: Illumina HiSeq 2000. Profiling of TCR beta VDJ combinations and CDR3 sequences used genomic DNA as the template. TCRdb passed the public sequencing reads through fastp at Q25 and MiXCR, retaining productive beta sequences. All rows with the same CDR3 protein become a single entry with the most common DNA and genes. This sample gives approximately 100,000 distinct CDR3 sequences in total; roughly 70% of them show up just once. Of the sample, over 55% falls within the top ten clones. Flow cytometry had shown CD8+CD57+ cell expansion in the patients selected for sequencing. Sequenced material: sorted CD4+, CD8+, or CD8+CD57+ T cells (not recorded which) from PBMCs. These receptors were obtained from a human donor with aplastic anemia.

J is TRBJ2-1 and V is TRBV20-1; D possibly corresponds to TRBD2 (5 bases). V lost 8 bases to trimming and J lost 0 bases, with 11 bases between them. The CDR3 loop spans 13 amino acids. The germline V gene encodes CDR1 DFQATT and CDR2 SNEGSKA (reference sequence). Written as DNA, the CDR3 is TGCAGTAGCGGTCCAAGCTCCTACAATGAGCAGTTCTTC. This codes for CSSGPSSYNEQFF.

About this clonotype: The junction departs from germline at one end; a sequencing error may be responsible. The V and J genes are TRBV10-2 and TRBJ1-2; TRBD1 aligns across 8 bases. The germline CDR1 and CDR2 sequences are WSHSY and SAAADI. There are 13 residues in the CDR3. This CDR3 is CAITRDRSYGYTF. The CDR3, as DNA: TGTGCCATCACCCGGGACAGGTCCTATGGCTACACCTTC.

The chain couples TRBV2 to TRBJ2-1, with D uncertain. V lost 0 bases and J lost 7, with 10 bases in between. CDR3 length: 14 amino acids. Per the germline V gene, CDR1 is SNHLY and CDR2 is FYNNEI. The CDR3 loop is CASSEANEANEQFF. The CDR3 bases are TGTGCCAGCAGTGAAGCGAACGAGGCGAATGAGCAGTTCTTC.

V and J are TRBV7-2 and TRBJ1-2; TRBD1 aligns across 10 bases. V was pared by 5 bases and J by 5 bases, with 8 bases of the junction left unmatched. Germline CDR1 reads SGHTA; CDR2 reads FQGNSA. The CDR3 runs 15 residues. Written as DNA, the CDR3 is TGTGCCAGCAGCACTAGGGACAGGGGACAATATGGCTACACCTTC. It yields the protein CASSTRDRGQYGYTF. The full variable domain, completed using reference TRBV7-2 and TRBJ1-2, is GAGVSQSPSNKVTEKGKDVELRCDPISGHTALYWYRQSLGQGLEFLIYFQGNSAPDKSGLPSDRFSAERTGGSVSTLTIQRTQQEDSAVYLCASSTRDRGQYGYTFGSGTRLTVV.

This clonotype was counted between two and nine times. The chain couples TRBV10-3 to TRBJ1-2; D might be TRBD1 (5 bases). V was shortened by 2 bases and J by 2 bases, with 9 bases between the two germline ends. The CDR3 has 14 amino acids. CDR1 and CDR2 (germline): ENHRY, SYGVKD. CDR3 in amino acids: CAISEVNRNYGYTF. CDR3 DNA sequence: TGTGCCATCAGTGAGGTAAACAGGAACTATGGCTACACCTTC.

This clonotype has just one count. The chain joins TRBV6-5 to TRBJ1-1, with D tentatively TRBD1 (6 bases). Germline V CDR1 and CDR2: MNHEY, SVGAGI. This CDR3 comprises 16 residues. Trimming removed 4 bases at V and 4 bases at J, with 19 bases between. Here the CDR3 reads CASSSRTLGGATEAFF. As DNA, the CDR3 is TGTGCCAGCAGTTCCCGGACCTTGGGGGGGGCCACTGAAGCTTTCTTT.

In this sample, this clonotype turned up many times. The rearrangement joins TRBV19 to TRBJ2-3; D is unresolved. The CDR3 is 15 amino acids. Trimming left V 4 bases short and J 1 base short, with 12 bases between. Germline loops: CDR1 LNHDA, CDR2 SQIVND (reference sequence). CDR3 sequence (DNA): TGTGCCAGTAGTACTGCAGGCCTCGGCACAGATACGCAGTATTTT. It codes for CASSTAGLGTDTQYF.

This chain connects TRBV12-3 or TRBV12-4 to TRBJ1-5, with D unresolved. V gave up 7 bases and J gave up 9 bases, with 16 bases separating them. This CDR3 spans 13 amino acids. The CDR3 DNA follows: TGTGCCAGCACCTTTGGGTCAGGAGGGCCCCAGCATTTT. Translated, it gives CASTFGSGGPQHF.

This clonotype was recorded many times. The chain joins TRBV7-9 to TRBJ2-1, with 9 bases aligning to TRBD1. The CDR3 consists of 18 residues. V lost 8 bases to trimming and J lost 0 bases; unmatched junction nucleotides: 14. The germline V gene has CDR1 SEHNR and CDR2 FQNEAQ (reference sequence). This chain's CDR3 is CASLSRDRAKNSYNEQFF. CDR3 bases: TGTGCCAGCCTATCCCGGGACAGGGCTAAGAACTCCTACAATGAGCAGTTCTTC.

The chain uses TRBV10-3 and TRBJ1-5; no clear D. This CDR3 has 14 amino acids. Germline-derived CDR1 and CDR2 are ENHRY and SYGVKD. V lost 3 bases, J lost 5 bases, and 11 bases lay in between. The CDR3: CAISDLREDQPQHF. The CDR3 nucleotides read TGTGCCATCAGTGACCTGAGGGAGGATCAGCCCCAGCATTTT.

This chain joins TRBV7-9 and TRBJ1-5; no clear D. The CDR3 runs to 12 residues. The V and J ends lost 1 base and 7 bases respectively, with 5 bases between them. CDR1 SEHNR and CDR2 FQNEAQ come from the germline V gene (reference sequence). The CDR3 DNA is TGTGCCAGCAGCTTAGGACGGCAGCCCCAGCATTTT. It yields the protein CASSLGRQPQHF.

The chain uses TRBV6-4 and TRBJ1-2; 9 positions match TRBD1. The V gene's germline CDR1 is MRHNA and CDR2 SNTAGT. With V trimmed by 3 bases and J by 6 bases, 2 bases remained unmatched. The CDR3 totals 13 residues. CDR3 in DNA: TGTGCCAGCAGTGAAGGGACAGGGAATGGCTACACCTTC. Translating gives CASSEGTGNGYTF.

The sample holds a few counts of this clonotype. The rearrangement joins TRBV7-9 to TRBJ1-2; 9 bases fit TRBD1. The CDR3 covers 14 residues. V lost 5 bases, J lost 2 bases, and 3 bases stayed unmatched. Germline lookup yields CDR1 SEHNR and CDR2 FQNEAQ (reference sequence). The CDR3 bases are TGTGCCAGCAGCCCCGGACAGGGGAACTATGGCTACACCTTC. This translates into CASSPGQGNYGYTF.

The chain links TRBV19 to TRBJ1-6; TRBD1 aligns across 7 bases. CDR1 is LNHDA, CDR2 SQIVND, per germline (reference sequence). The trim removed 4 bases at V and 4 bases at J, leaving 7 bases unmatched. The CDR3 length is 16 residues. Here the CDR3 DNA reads TGTGCCAGTAGTAGCTACCGACAGGGTTATAATTCACCCCTCCACTTT. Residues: CASSSYRQGYNSPLHF.

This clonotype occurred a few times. The CDR3 region is CASSLRNTGELFF. In DNA, the CDR3 is TGTGCCAGCAGTTTGCGAAACACCGGGGAGCTGTTTTTT. The V gene is TRBV12-3 or TRBV12-4, the J gene TRBJ2-2; D unresolved. The CDR3 sequence is 13 residues long. Trimming took off 3 bases at V and 2 bases at J, with 4 bases between the two ends.

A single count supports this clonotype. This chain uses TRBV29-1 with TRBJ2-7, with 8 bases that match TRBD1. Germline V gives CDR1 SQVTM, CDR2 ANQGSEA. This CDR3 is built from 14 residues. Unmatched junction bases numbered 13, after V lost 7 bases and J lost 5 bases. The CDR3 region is CSAKTGQGANEQYF. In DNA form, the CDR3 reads TGCAGCGCCAAGACGGGGCAGGGGGCCAACGAGCAGTACTTC.

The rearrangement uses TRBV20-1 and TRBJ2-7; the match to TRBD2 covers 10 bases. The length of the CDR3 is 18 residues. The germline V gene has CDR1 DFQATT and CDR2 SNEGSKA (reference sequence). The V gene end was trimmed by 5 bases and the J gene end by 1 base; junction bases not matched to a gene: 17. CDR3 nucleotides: TGCAGTGCTCCTCCCGGGAGCGGGAGGGCCCTAGGGTCCTACGAGCAGTACTTC. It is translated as CSAPPGSGRALGSYEQYF.

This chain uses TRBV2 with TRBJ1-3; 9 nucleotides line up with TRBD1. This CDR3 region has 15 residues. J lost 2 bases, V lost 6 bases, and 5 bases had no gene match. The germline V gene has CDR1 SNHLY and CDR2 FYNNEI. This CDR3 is CASRWDRAPGNTIYF. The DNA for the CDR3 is TGTGCCAGCAGATGGGACAGGGCCCCTGGAAACACCATATATTTT.

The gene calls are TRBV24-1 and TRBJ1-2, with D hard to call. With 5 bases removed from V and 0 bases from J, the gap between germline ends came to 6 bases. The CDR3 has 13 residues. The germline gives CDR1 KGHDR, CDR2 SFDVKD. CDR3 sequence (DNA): TGTGCCACCAGTGGCAGTCCTAACTATGGCTACACCTTC. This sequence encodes CATSGSPNYGYTF.

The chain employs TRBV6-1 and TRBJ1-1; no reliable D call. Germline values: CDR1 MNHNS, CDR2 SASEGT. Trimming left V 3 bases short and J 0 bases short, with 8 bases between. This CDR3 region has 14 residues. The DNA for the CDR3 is TGTGCCAGCAGTGACCGGGTAATGAACACTGAAGCTTTCTTT. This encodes CASSDRVMNTEAFF.

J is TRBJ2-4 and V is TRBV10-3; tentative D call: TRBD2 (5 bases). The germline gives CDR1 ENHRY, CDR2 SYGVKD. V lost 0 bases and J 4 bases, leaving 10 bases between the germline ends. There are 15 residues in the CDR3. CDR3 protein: CAISESLLGKNIQYF. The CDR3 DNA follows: TGTGCCATCAGTGAGTCTTTACTAGGAAAAAACATTCAGTACTTC.

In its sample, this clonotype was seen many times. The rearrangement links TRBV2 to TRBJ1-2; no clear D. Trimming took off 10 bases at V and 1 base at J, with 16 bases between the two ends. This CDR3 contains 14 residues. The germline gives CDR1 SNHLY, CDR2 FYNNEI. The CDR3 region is CAIPGGLNNYGYTF. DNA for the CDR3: TGTGCCATCCCAGGAGGATTAAATAACTATGGCTACACCTTC. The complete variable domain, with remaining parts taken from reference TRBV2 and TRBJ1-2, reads EPEVTQTPSHQVTQMGQEVILRCVPISNHLYFYWYRQILGQKVEFLVSFYNNEISEKSEIFDDQFSVERPDGSNFTLKIRSTKLEDSAMYFCAIPGGLNNYGYTFGSGTRLTVV.

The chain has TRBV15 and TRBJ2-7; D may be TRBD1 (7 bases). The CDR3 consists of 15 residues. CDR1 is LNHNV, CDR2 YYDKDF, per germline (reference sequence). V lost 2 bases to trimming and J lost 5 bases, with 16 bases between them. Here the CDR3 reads CATSRFEAGQNEQYF. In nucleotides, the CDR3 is TGTGCCACCAGCAGATTCGAGGCGGGACAGAACGAGCAGTACTTC.

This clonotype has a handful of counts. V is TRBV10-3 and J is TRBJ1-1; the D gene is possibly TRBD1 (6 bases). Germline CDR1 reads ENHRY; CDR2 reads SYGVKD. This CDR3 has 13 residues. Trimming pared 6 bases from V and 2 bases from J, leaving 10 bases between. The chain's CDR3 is CAISEDSNTEAFF. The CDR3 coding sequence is TGTGCCATCAGCGAGGACAGTAACACTGAAGCTTTCTTT.

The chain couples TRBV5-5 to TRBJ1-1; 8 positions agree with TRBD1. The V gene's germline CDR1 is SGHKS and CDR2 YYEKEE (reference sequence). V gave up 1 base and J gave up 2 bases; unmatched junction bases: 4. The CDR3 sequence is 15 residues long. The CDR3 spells CASSLRQGRNTEAFF. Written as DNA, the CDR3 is TGTGCCAGCAGCTTGAGACAGGGGCGAAACACTGAAGCTTTCTTT.

The CDR3: CAITQTENTEAFF. The CDR3 bases are TGTGCCATCACCCAAACAGAGAACACTGAAGCTTTCTTT. The chain is built from TRBV10-3 and TRBJ1-1; unclear D gene. V was trimmed by 7 bases and J by 1 base, leaving 10 bases between them. Germline V gene sequence: CDR1 ENHRY, CDR2 SYGVKD. CDR3 size: 13 residues.

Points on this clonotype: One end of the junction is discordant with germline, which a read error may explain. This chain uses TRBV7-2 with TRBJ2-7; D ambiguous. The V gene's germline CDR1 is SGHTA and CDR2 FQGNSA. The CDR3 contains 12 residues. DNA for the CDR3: TGTGCCAGCAGCTTAGGTCCCTACGAGGAGTACTTC. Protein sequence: CASSLGPYEEYF.